Below are 26 T cell receptor beta chains sequenced from a single sample in a study of CD8 T cells in Susac syndrome. With random hexamers, roughly 0.45 to 1 ug RNA was reverse transcribed. TCRdb processed the immunoSEQ multiplex PCR reads anew with MiXCR; each CDR3 protein has one entry. The table shows about 210,000 distinct CDR3 sequences, with approximately 95% occurring only once. The sample was CD4+ T cells from PBMCs. The receptors derive from a human donor with multiple sclerosis.

This chain connects TRBV27 to TRBJ2-5; D is undetermined. Germline V gives CDR1 MNHEY, CDR2 SMNVEV (reference sequence). Trimming stripped 4 bases from V and 5 bases from J, with 11 bases between. There are 13 residues in the CDR3. The CDR3 nucleotides are TGTGCCAGCAGTTCCCTTCGGGTCGAGACCCAGTACTTC. This gives the protein CASSSLRVETQYF.

The V gene is TRBV18, the J gene TRBJ2-7; 8 bases are shared with TRBD1. The CDR3 spans 14 residues. J gave up 6 bases and V 5 bases, and 9 bases lay outside the gene matches. In germline, CDR1 is KGHSH, CDR2 LQKENI. The DNA of the CDR3 is TGTGCCAGCTCAGCAGGGACAGGTATCGTCGAGCAGTACGTC. Translation: CASSAGTGIVEQYV.

V and J are TRBV7-6 and TRBJ2-7; TRBD1 matches 7 bases. V lost 5 bases, J lost 6 bases, and 7 bases stayed unmatched. CDR1 SGHVS and CDR2 FNYEAQ come from the germline V gene. CDR3 length: 13 amino acids. CDR3 sequence (DNA): TGTGCCAGCAGCCAGAAGACAGGGTCCGAGCAGTACTTC. Translation gives CASSQKTGSEQYF.

V is TRBV11-3 and J is TRBJ2-3; TRBD1 is a possible D gene (5 bases). In germline, CDR1 is SGHNT, CDR2 YENEEA. There are 13 residues in the CDR3. V lost 1 base to trimming and J lost 5 bases, with 7 bases between them. The CDR3 DNA sequence: TGTGCCAGCAGCTTAGTGGGGCGAGATACGCAGTATTTT. This encodes CASSLVGRDTQYF. Full variable domain (outside the CDR3, taken from reference TRBV11-3 and TRBJ2-3): EAGVVQSPRYKIIEKKQPVAFWCNPISGHNTLYWYLQNLGQGPELLIRYENEEAVDDSQLPKDRFSAERLKGVDSTLKIQPAELGDSAVYLCASSLVGRDTQYFGPGTRLTVL.

The J gene is TRBJ2-5, the V gene TRBV5-4; either TRBD1 or TRBD2 may supply D (5 bases each). This CDR3 is 14 amino acids long. CDR1 is SGHNT and CDR2 is YYREEE in the germline V gene (reference sequence). The CDR3 is CAYSRWGKRETQYF. The CDR3 DNA sequence: TGTGCATACAGCAGATGGGGGAAGAGGGAGACCCAGTACTTC.

The V and J genes are TRBV29-1 and TRBJ1-2; D may be TRBD1 (5 bases). V lost 7 bases and J 8 bases, leaving 17 bases between the germline ends. Germline V gives CDR1 SQVTM, CDR2 ANQGSEA. The CDR3 length is 12 residues. CDR3 bases: TGCAGCGCCATCGATCAGGGCGTGGGCTACACCTTC. Translating it yields CSAIDQGVGYTF.

The chain links TRBV4-2 to TRBJ2-1; possibly TRBD1 for D (6 bases). Germline values: CDR1 LGHNA, CDR2 YNFKEQ. The CDR3 is 16 amino acids. V lost 1 base, J lost 5 bases, and 15 bases lay in between. The CDR3 reads CASSQGVGTSDNEQFF. The CDR3 region has the DNA TGTGCCAGCAGCCAAGGGGTCGGGACATCCGACAATGAGCAGTTCTTC.

The chain combines TRBV20-1 with TRBJ1-2; 9 nucleotides line up with TRBD1. This CDR3 spans 14 amino acids. V was pared by 5 bases and J by 2 bases, with 6 bases of the junction left unmatched. CDR1 is DFQATT, CDR2 SNEGSKA, per germline (reference sequence). The chain's CDR3 is CSAPGQGLNYGYTF. Here the CDR3 DNA reads TGCAGTGCTCCCGGACAGGGGCTAAACTATGGCTACACCTTC.

The V gene is TRBV6-1, the J gene TRBJ2-1; 9 positions agree with TRBD1. CDR3 length: 12 residues. V was clipped by 7 bases and J by 10 bases; unmatched bases: 5. Germline CDR1 MNHNS, CDR2 SASEGT. The CDR3 reads CASTTGGGEQFF. The DNA of the CDR3 is TGTGCCAGCACTACAGGGGGCGGGGAGCAGTTCTTC.

The chain has TRBV21-1 and TRBJ2-7; the table's D gene call, TRBD2, was not cross checked with the DNA. TRBV21-1 is labeled a pseudogene. The CDR3 length is 17 residues. The CDR3 region has the DNA TGTGCCAGCAGCAAAGCGCGGTCGAAGCGGGGATGGCACGAGCAGTACGTC. Protein: CASSKARSKRGWHEQYV.

The J gene is TRBJ1-1, the V gene TRBV29-1; D gene unclear. Germline CDR1 SQVTM, CDR2 ANQGSEA. V shed 4 bases and J shed 0 bases, with 0 bases lying between them. CDR3 size: 10 residues. The CDR3: CSVVNTEAFF. The CDR3 DNA reads TGCAGCGTTGTGAACACTGAAGCTTTCTTT.

The V call is TRBV29-1, the J call TRBJ2-3; D is uncertain. Germline CDR1 reads SQVTM; CDR2 reads ANQGSEA. Trimming shortened V by 4 bases and J by 0 bases, and 5 bases separated the two germline ends. The CDR3 loop spans 12 amino acids. CDR3 sequence: CSVGLSTDTQYF. As DNA, the CDR3 is TGCAGCGTTGGGCTCAGCACAGATACGCAGTATTTT.

J is TRBJ1-6 and V is TRBV6-1; perhaps TRBD1 as D (5 bases). The V and J ends lost 6 bases and 8 bases respectively, with 17 bases between them. Germline V gives CDR1 MNHNS, CDR2 SASEGT. CDR3 length: 15 amino acids. The CDR3 region is CASRTYPGKDSPLHF. The DNA of the CDR3 is TGTGCCAGCAGAACCTATCCAGGGAAGGATTCACCCCTCCACTTT.

The V gene is TRBV30, the J gene TRBJ1-1; 7 positions match TRBD1. From germline, CDR1 is GTSNPN and CDR2 SVGIG (reference sequence). The CDR3 sequence is 13 residues long. The ends lost 1 base at V and 4 bases at J; junction bases unmatched: 3. The CDR3 DNA reads as TGTGCCTGGAGTGCGGGACAGACCACTGAAGCTTTCTTT. Amino acid sequence: CAWSAGQTTEAFF.

In nucleotides, the CDR3 is TGCAGTGCTCCGGAGCTATTAGGGGGAACAATGAACACTGAAGCTTTCTTT. It is translated as CSAPELLGGTMNTEAFF. V and J are TRBV20-1 and TRBJ1-1; a possible D gene is TRBD1 (6 bases). The CDR3 covers 17 residues. Per germline, CDR1 DFQATT and CDR2 SNEGSKA (reference sequence). The V and J ends lost 5 bases and 0 bases respectively, with 22 bases between them.

The chain employs TRBV12-3 or TRBV12-4 and TRBJ1-4; D ambiguous. The CDR3 covers 17 residues. The germline V and J ends were trimmed by 1 base and 0 bases, with 12 bases remaining between them. The CDR3 reads CASSLDFATPTNEKLFF. The CDR3 DNA sequence: TGTGCCAGCAGTTTAGATTTCGCGACACCAACTAATGAAAAACTGTTTTTT.

The genes are TRBV30 and TRBJ2-4; D is possibly TRBD2 (6 bases). This CDR3 comprises 14 residues. The V and J ends lost 5 bases and 7 bases respectively, with 18 bases between them. Looked up from germline, CDR1 is GTSNPN and CDR2 is SVGIG (reference sequence). The CDR3 region is CAWGVSGVENIQYF. As DNA, the CDR3 is TGTGCCTGGGGCGTCTCGGGGGTTGAGAACATTCAGTACTTC.

The chain carries TRBV7-2 and TRBJ2-2, with 11 bases that match TRBD2. This CDR3 region has 15 residues. With V trimmed by 5 bases and J by 7 bases, 6 bases remained unmatched. Per the germline V gene, CDR1 is SGHTA and CDR2 is FQGNSA. The CDR3 region has the DNA TGTGCCAGCAGCACAACTAGCGGGGGCTACGGGGAGCTGTTTTTT. Its protein product is CASSTTSGGYGELFF.

The chain links TRBV15 to TRBJ1-1; 8 bases map to TRBD1. CDR3 size: 15 residues. CDR1 is LNHNV, CDR2 YYDKDF, per germline (reference sequence). V was clipped by 3 bases and J by 2 bases; unmatched bases: 5. CDR3: CATSSRTGINTEAFF. CDR3 nucleotides: TGTGCCACCAGCAGCAGGACAGGGATTAACACTGAAGCTTTCTTT.

This clonotype was detected a few times. The chain joins TRBV2 to TRBJ2-5; D unclear. Trimming cost V 3 bases and J 5 bases, with 7 bases left between them. The CDR3 runs to 12 residues. Germline CDR1 SNHLY, CDR2 FYNNEI. CDR3 sequence (DNA): TGTGCCAGCAGTGAGTTGAGGGAGACCCAGTACTTC. It encodes CASSELRETQYF.

The DNA of the CDR3 is TGTGCCAGCAGTCAAGGGACCTCCCAAGAGACCCAGTACTTC. This translates into CASSQGTSQETQYF. The genes are TRBV2 and TRBJ2-5; D is perhaps TRBD1 or TRBD2 (5 bases each). The germline CDR1 and CDR2 sequences are SNHLY and FYNNEI. The germline V and J ends were trimmed by 5 bases and 1 base, with 11 bases remaining between them. This CDR3 contains 14 residues.

This clonotype was seen once. Its ends do not fully match the called genes, so a read error is possible. The rearrangement links TRBV20-1 to TRBJ1-2; D perhaps matches TRBD1 (6 bases). CDR3 length equals 13 residues. CDR1 and CDR2 (germline): DFQATT, SNEGSKA (reference sequence). The CDR3 bases are TGCAATGCTAGTAACCGGGACAAGCGCGGCTACACCTTC. This sequence encodes CNASNRDKRGYTF.

This clonotype was recorded only once. J is TRBJ2-2 and V is TRBV2; 8 bases match TRBD1. The ends lost 4 bases at V and 5 bases at J; junction bases unmatched: 3. CDR1 is SNHLY, CDR2 FYNNEI, per germline. The CDR3 runs 14 residues. DNA of the CDR3: TGTGCCAGCAGTGGGCACAGGGGGACCGGGGAGCTGTTTTTT. This encodes CASSGHRGTGELFF.

This clonotype was observed a single time. The chain has TRBV6-5 and TRBJ2-1, with 9 bases that match TRBD1. With 3 bases clipped from V and 5 bases from J, the junction kept 8 bases outside the gene matches. Germline values: CDR1 MNHEY, CDR2 SVGAGI. There are 16 residues in the CDR3. CDR3 DNA sequence: TGTGCCAGCAGTTATTCCCCGGGACAGGGTCACAATGAGCAGTTCTTC. Its protein is CASSYSPGQGHNEQFF.

This clonotype was observed a few times. The chain joins TRBV29-1 to TRBJ2-4; possible D gene TRBD2, 5 bases. Between the trimmed V and J ends, which lost 1 base and 1 base, there was a span of 5 bases. This CDR3 spans 13 amino acids. The germline V gene has CDR1 SQVTM and CDR2 ANQGSEA. CDR3 loop: CSVEGGAKNIQYF. The CDR3 bases are TGCAGCGTTGAAGGCGGGGCCAAAAACATTCAGTACTTC.

A single count supports this clonotype. The chain joins TRBV5-6 to TRBJ1-1, with D possibly TRBD1 on 5 matching bases. The CDR3 runs to 13 residues. Germline V gives CDR1 SGHDT, CDR2 YYEEEE. V lost 1 base, J lost 5 bases, and 9 bases lay in between. This chain's CDR3 is CASSLKGETEAFF. DNA for the CDR3: TGTGCCAGCAGCTTGAAAGGGGAGACTGAAGCTTTCTTT.